This T cell receptor (beta chain) was sequenced for a study of T-cell memory formation after mild COVID-19. MiXCR, run by TCRdb on the 5' RACE reads, gives a single entry per CDR3 protein. The sample yields approximately 440,000 distinct CDR3 sequences, around 18% seen once. The CDR3 is made up of 14 amino acids. The germline V gene encodes CDR1 SGHRS and CDR2 YFSETQ. V lost 4 bases to trimming and J lost 6 bases, with 16 bases between them. V gene TRBV5-1 combines with J gene TRBJ1-2; D uncertain. Sequencing was carried out using PBMCs or a T cell subset sorted from them (not recorded which). The TCR comes from an adult woman who had mild COVID-19 (a few samples of this study predate the infection). Cell type and time point are not known. The CDR3 DNA reads as TGCGCCAGCAGCCCCCCGTTGGTGGTGGATGGCTACACCTTC. It yields the protein CASSPPLVVDGYTF.